The 2 T cell receptor beta chains given below trace back to one sample, sequenced in a study of blood T cell repertoires in COVID-19. Profiling relied on immunoSEQ multiplex PCR, and the TCRdb table lists in-frame clones only, not all of them. The sample lists about 210,000 clones, more than 75% occurring once. The material sequenced was peripheral blood. The receptors stem from a woman between 35 and 50 years old with acute or convalescent COVID-19.

This clone was recorded a few times. The chain links TRBV7-9 to TRBJ1-2; D perhaps matches TRBD1 (5 bases). CDR1 SEHNR and CDR2 FQNEAQ come from the germline V gene (reference sequence). The CDR3 extends over 14 amino acids. Trimming took off 3 bases at V and 3 bases at J, with 11 bases between the two ends. DNA of the CDR3: TGTGCCAGCAGCTTCCTACAGGATTACTATGGCTACACCTTC. Protein sequence: CASSFLQDYYGYTF.

The chain employs TRBV7-2 and TRBJ1-2; maybe TRBD1 (5 bases). V lost 5 bases and J lost 8, with 18 bases in between. This CDR3 spans 14 amino acids. Germline lookup yields CDR1 SGHTA and CDR2 FQGNSA. The CDR3 here is CASSVRVQEGGYTF. In nucleotides, the CDR3 is TGTGCCAGCAGCGTCCGGGTCCAGGAGGGGGGCTACACCTTC.